These 14 T cell receptor beta chains were sequenced from one sample in a study of radiotherapy plus CTLA-4 blockade in lung cancer. Assay used: immunoSEQ multiplex PCR; TCRdb lists only in-frame clones, some missing. The sample lists about 45,000 clones; roughly two thirds were seen once. Source: peripheral blood, taken from a patient treated with radiotherapy plus ipilimumab. The source is a human donor with non-small cell lung cancer who had a complete response to radiotherapy plus ipilimumab.

V gene TRBV28 combines with J gene TRBJ1-1, with unresolved D. CDR1 is MDHEN, CDR2 SYDVKM, per germline. This CDR3 is 11 amino acids long. The V end was cut by 7 bases, the J end by 7 bases, with 10 bases between. The CDR3, as DNA: TGTGCCAGCACCCTCGGGGTTGAAGCTTTCTTT. Translated, it gives CASTLGVEAFF.

CDR3 in amino acids: CASSQVSGAGREQYF. In DNA form, the CDR3 reads TGCGCCAGCAGCCAAGTTAGCGGGGCTGGTCGGGAGCAGTACTTC. This chain connects TRBV4-1 to TRBJ2-7; 8 positions agree with TRBD2. V lost 1 base and J lost 7; bases outside the gene matches: 9. CDR1 is MGHRA, CDR2 YSYEKL, per germline. CDR3 size: 15 residues.

This clone was seen a few times. CDR3 sequence: CASSRGLAGGRETQYF. In DNA form, the CDR3 reads TGTGCCAGCAGTCGCGGACTAGCGGGGGGTCGGGAGACCCAGTACTTC. V usage is TRBV6-6 and J usage is TRBJ2-5; TRBD2 matches 14 bases. CDR1 and CDR2 from the germline V gene are MNHNY and SVGAGI (reference sequence). This CDR3 has 16 amino acids. V dropped 5 bases and J dropped 5; count of bases not matched to a gene: 7.

The V call is TRBV25-1, the J call TRBJ1-3; TRBD1 might be the D (6 bases). Germline CDR1 reads MGHDK; CDR2 reads SYGVNS. This CDR3 spans 15 amino acids. Deletions cut 1 base from V and 4 bases from J, with 11 bases between. The CDR3 loop is CASSELGALGNTIYF. The DNA for the CDR3 is TGTGCCAGCAGTGAATTGGGGGCATTAGGAAACACCATATATTTT.

This chain links TRBV5-1 with TRBJ1-2; the match to TRBD1 covers 8 bases. Germline CDR1 reads SGHRS; CDR2 reads YFSETQ. J gave up 4 bases and V 4 bases, and 12 bases lay outside the gene matches. The CDR3 runs to 16 residues. The CDR3 sequence: CASSLGPSTGAYGYTF. The CDR3, as DNA: TGCGCCAGCAGCCTGGGGCCCTCGACAGGGGCCTATGGCTACACCTTC.

The genes are TRBV18 and TRBJ1-1; perhaps TRBD1 as D (5 bases). Trimming pared 3 bases from V and 1 base from J, leaving 12 bases between. The germline gives CDR1 KGHSH, CDR2 LQKENI. The CDR3 is 15 residues long. The CDR3 is CASSPQGLRNTEAFF. The CDR3 DNA sequence: TGTGCCAGCTCACCTCAGGGATTGAGGAACACTGAAGCTTTCTTT.

This chain uses TRBV6-1 with TRBJ2-5; TRBD2 aligns across 13 bases. The tail of the sequence fits TRBJ2-7 better, so the J call may be wrong. This CDR3 comprises 15 residues. Germline V lookup: CDR1 MNHNS, CDR2 SASEGT. The DNA of the CDR3 is TGTGCCAGCAGTGGAGGGACTAGCGGGGTCTACGAGCAGTACTTC. Translating it yields CASSGGTSGVYEQYF.

CDR3 residues: CASSLAVNTEAFF. The CDR3 nucleotides read TGTGCCAGCAGTTTGGCGGTGAACACTGAAGCTTTCTTT. V usage is TRBV28 and J usage is TRBJ1-1; D ambiguous. Trimming removed 3 bases at V and 0 bases at J, with 5 bases between. Per the germline V gene, CDR1 is MDHEN and CDR2 is SYDVKM. The CDR3 covers 13 residues. The variable domain in full, completed from reference TRBV28 and TRBJ1-1, reads DVKVTQSSRYLVKRTGEKVFLECVQDMDHENMFWYRQDPGLGLRLIYFSYDVKMKEKGDIPEGYSVSREKKERFSLILESASTNQTSMYLCASSLAVNTEAFFGQGTRLTVV.

The chain is built from TRBV29-1 and TRBJ1-1; 7 positions match TRBD1. V was clipped by 6 bases and J by 1 base; unmatched bases: 8. The CDR3 contains 14 residues. Per germline, CDR1 SQVTM and CDR2 ANQGSEA. The CDR3, as DNA: TGCAGCGTAACCTCGACAGGGACGAACACTGAAGCTTTCTTT. Amino acids: CSVTSTGTNTEAFF.

The chain uses TRBV19 and TRBJ1-2; 9 bases line up with TRBD1. Germline CDR1 reads LNHDA; CDR2 reads SQIVND (reference sequence). The CDR3 has 15 amino acids. V dropped 6 bases and J dropped 4; count of bases not matched to a gene: 9. Here the CDR3 reads CASSLGTGYFYGYTF. The CDR3 nucleotides are TGTGCCAGTAGCCTGGGGACAGGGTATTTCTATGGCTACACCTTC.

The chain couples TRBV11-2 to TRBJ1-5, with D unclear. The CDR3 spans 15 residues. Germline V gives CDR1 SGHAT, CDR2 FQNNGV. Trimming shortened V by 5 bases and J by 4 bases, and 15 bases separated the two germline ends. CDR3 nucleotides: TGTGCCAGCAGCCCCGCCCCAGGTCCTAATCAGCCCCAGCATTTT. This sequence encodes CASSPAPGPNQPQHF.

The V call is TRBV29-1, the J call TRBJ2-7; TRBD1 matches 7 bases. The CDR3 totals 14 residues. V gave up 5 bases and J gave up 0 bases; unmatched junction bases: 7. Germline V gene data show CDR1 as SQVTM and CDR2 as ANQGSEA. The CDR3 here is CSVMSGGSSYEQYF. CDR3 nucleotide sequence: TGCAGCGTTATGTCAGGGGGAAGCTCCTACGAGCAGTACTTC.

J is TRBJ1-1 and V is TRBV5-4; the D is unclear. The CDR3 contains 14 residues. Germline CDR1 reads SGHNT; CDR2 reads YYREEE (reference sequence). With 3 bases removed from V and 0 bases from J, the gap between germline ends came to 9 bases. CDR3 bases: TGTGCCAGCAGCTCGGGTACACTGAACACTGAAGCTTTCTTT. Translating gives CASSSGTLNTEAFF.

This sequence joins TRBV10-2 and TRBJ2-3, with a weak D call TRBD2 (5 bases). Trimming cost V 5 bases and J 0 bases, with 12 bases left between them. Germline V gene data show CDR1 as WSHSY and CDR2 as SAAADI. The CDR3 consists of 15 residues. The CDR3 is CASSYGLSSTDTQYF. The CDR3 DNA follows: TGCGCCAGCAGTTACGGACTGTCTAGCACAGATACGCAGTATTTT.